What follows describes a single T cell receptor beta chain. Its antigen is not known. The data were obtained in a study of vaccination and CD4 T cells after COVID-19. CDR1 is MGHRA and CDR2 is YSYEKL in the germline V gene. The CDR3 sequence is 14 residues long. V shed 4 bases and J shed 2 bases, with 11 bases lying between them. Sequencing of DNA taken from cultured CD4+ T cells relied on the Oncomine TCR Beta short-read assay. MiXCR, run by TCRdb on the PCR reads, gives a single entry per CDR3 protein. Of just over 7,000 distinct CDR3 sequences in the sample, approximately 53% were seen once. Sample treatment: roughly ten-day PBMC culture with coronavirus spike peptide pools or control peptides (ViraFEST assay). During the years 2011-2018, before the COVID-19 pandemic, the unexposed donor's CD4+ T cells were collected.

The sequence came from a human donor in good health. Sequencing was carried out using CD4+ T cells from blood, cultured in vitro. The rearrangement links TRBV4-1 to TRBJ1-2; D unresolved. As DNA, the CDR3 is TGCGCCAGCAGCCCAGAGCAGGACAACTATGGCTACACCTTC. It specifies CASSPEQDNYGYTF.